These 14 T cell receptor beta chains came from one sample sequenced in a study of cytomegalovirus exposure and HLA in healthy donors. 13 Jbeta primers and 60 Vbeta primers were used for the PCR. Some clones are missing from TCRdb's copy, which holds only in-frame ones; the method was immunoSEQ multiplex PCR. The sample lists some 150,000 clones, around 76% seen once, with over 1.3% in the top ten. The material sequenced was PBMCs. The source of these receptors is a man aged 60 to 69 in good health and CMV-seronegative.

CDR3 sequence reads: CASSRWSGANVLTF. CDR3 in DNA: TGTGCCAGCAGTCGGTGGTCTGGGGCCAACGTCCTGACTTTC. The chain employs TRBV6-5 and TRBJ2-6; D is unclear. The germline CDR1 and CDR2 sequences are MNHEY and SVGAGI. The V and J ends lost 5 bases and 1 base respectively, with 6 bases between them. There are 14 residues in the CDR3.

The chain links TRBV5-1 to TRBJ2-2; 10 bases match TRBD2. The CDR3 has 16 amino acids. The V gene end was trimmed by 4 bases and the J gene end by 2 bases; junction bases not matched to a gene: 5. In germline, CDR1 is SGHRS, CDR2 YFSETQ. Here the CDR3 reads CASSKSGGANTGELFF. The DNA of the CDR3 is TGCGCCAGCAGCAAAAGCGGGGGGGCCAACACCGGGGAGCTGTTTTTT.

The J gene is TRBJ1-5, the V gene TRBV30, with 10 bases fitting TRBD1. The ends lost 4 bases at V and 5 bases at J; junction bases unmatched: 5. This CDR3 is built from 14 residues. Per germline, CDR1 GTSNPN and CDR2 SVGIG (reference sequence). The CDR3 spells CAWTGTGAYQPQHF. The CDR3 nucleotides are TGTGCCTGGACCGGGACAGGGGCATATCAGCCCCAGCATTTT.

The CDR3 nucleotides read TGCGCCAGCAGCATAGGGACTAGCGGGAGAATCGGGGAGCTGTTTTTT. This gives the protein CASSIGTSGRIGELFF. The chain carries TRBV5-1 and TRBJ2-2; 14 bases match TRBD2. The germline CDR1 and CDR2 sequences are SGHRS and YFSETQ. V lost 4 bases to trimming and J lost 7 bases; unmatched junction nucleotides: 6. The CDR3 loop spans 16 amino acids.

This chain connects TRBV5-4 to TRBJ1-1, with D possibly matching TRBD1 (6 bases). The germline CDR1 and CDR2 sequences are SGHNT and YYREEE (reference sequence). V was pared by 0 bases and J by 1 base, with 7 bases between. The CDR3 runs 14 residues. CDR3 nucleotide sequence: TGTGCCAGCAGCTTGGAAGGGGGGAACACTGAAGCTTTCTTT. Encoded protein: CASSLEGGNTEAFF. Full variable domain (missing parts from reference TRBV5-4 and TRBJ1-1): ETGVTQSPTHLIKTRGQQVTLRCSSQSGHNTVSWYQQALGQGPQFIFQYYREEENGRGNFPPRFSGLQFPNYSSELNVNALELDDSALYLCASSLEGGNTEAFFGQGTRLTVV.

This chain links TRBV4-1 with TRBJ1-1, with D possibly being TRBD1 (5 bases). The V gene lost 1 base and the J gene lost 5 bases, with 29 bases spanning the gap. The CDR3 runs to 20 residues. CDR1 is MGHRA and CDR2 is YSYEKL in the germline V gene. For the CDR3, the DNA is TGCGCCAGCAGCCAAGGTCTTTATTGGGGCGGGGCCCCGGACCGGACTGAAGCTTTCTTT. It yields the protein CASSQGLYWGGAPDRTEAFF.

The chain joins TRBV7-3 to TRBJ2-5; 8 positions agree with TRBD1. Trimming took 5 bases from V and 5 from J; bases not matched to a gene: 7. Per germline, CDR1 SGHTA and CDR2 FQGTGA. This CDR3 spans 14 amino acids. The chain's CDR3 is CASSPRGPRETQYF. DNA for the CDR3: TGTGCCAGCAGCCCCAGGGGGCCTAGGGAGACCCAGTACTTC.

This chain's CDR3 is CASSYEAGANQPQHF. The CDR3, as DNA: TGTGCCAGCAGTTATGAAGCAGGGGCCAATCAGCCCCAGCATTTT. V is TRBV7-9 and J is TRBJ1-5, with D possibly matching TRBD1 (6 bases). The germline gives CDR1 SEHNR, CDR2 FQNEAQ (reference sequence). The CDR3 extends over 15 amino acids. Between the trimmed V and J ends, which lost 6 bases and 3 bases, there was a span of 15 bases.

The chain combines TRBV27 with TRBJ2-5; TRBD2 agrees at 11 bases. With V trimmed by 4 bases and J by 7 bases, 20 bases remained unmatched. CDR3 length: 19 amino acids. The V gene's germline CDR1 is MNHEY and CDR2 SMNVEV (reference sequence). CDR3 amino acids: CASSSRTGASGRFEGTQYF. The DNA of the CDR3 is TGTGCCAGCAGTTCCCGAACGGGTGCTAGCGGGAGGTTTGAGGGGACCCAGTACTTC.

V is TRBV6-1 and J is TRBJ2-5; TRBD1 agrees at 7 bases. The J call could be wrong; TRBJ2-7 is a better fit for the DNA end. The CDR3 has 15 residues. Looked up from germline, CDR1 is MNHNS and CDR2 is SASEGT. The CDR3 DNA follows: TGTGCCAGCGAAAGACAGGGCAGTAGCTCCTACGAGCAGTACTTC. Translated, it gives CASERQGSSSYEQYF.

This chain joins TRBV28 and TRBJ2-5, with 8 bases matching TRBD1. The CDR3 loop spans 15 amino acids. Trimming removed 3 bases from V and 4 bases from J; junction bases left unmatched: 7. The V gene's germline CDR1 is MDHEN and CDR2 SYDVKM. The CDR3 sequence is CASSLNRGVAETQYF. CDR3 DNA sequence: TGTGCCAGCAGTTTGAACAGGGGGGTAGCAGAGACCCAGTACTTC. Using reference TRBV28 and TRBJ2-5 for the parts outside the CDR3, the full variable domain is DVKVTQSSRYLVKRTGEKVFLECVQDMDHENMFWYRQDPGLGLRLIYFSYDVKMKEKGDIPEGYSVSREKKERFSLILESASTNQTSMYLCASSLNRGVAETQYFGPGTRLLVL.

With regard to this clone: One end of the junction varies from germline; a read error may be responsible. V and J are TRBV7-9 and TRBJ2-7, with D possibly being TRBD1 (7 bases). The CDR3 runs 15 residues. The germline V gene has CDR1 SEHNR and CDR2 FQNEAQ (reference sequence). The CDR3 loop is CSSSLFKEGAEEQYF. CDR3 nucleotide sequence: TGTTCCAGCAGCTTATTTAAGGAGGGGGCGGAGGAGCAGTACTTC.

The J gene is TRBJ1-1, the V gene TRBV19; D is unresolved. V dropped 5 bases and J dropped 1 base, with 8 bases sitting between them. Germline V gene data show CDR1 as LNHDA and CDR2 as SQIVND (reference sequence). This CDR3 contains 13 residues. CDR3: CASSVGPNTEAFF. DNA of the CDR3: TGTGCCAGTAGTGTCGGTCCGAACACTGAAGCTTTCTTT.

This clone was picked up a small number of times. This chain uses TRBV6-1 with TRBJ1-3; no clear D. Germline values: CDR1 MNHNS, CDR2 SASEGT. The V gene lost 2 bases and the J gene lost 1 base, with 9 bases spanning the gap. The CDR3 runs 15 residues. CDR3 coding DNA: TGTGCCAGCAGTGAATCGCATCGGTCTGGAAACACCATATATTTT. Translated: CASSESHRSGNTIYF.